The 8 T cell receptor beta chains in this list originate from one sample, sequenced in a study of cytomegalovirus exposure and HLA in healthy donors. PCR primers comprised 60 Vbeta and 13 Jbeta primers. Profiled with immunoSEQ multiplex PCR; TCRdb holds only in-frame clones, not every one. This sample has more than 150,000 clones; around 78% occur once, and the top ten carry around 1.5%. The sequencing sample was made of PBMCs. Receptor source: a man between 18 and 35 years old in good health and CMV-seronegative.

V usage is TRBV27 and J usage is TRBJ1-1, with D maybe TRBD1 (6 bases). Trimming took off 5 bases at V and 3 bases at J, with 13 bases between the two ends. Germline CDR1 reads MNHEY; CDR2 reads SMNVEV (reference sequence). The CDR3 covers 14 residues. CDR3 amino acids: CASSLQGWYTEAFF. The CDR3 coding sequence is TGTGCCAGCAGTCTACAGGGCTGGTACACTGAAGCTTTCTTT.

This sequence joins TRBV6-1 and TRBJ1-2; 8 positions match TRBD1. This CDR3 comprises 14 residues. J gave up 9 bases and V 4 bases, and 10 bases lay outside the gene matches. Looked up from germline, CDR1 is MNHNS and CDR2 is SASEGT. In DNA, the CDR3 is TGTGCCAGCAGTGGACTACAGGGGGTTAAGAGCTACACCTTC. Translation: CASSGLQGVKSYTF.

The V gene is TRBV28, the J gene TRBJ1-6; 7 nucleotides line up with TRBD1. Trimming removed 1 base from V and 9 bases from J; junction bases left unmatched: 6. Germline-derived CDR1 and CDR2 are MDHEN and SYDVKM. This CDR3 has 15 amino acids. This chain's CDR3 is CASSLSHRGSSPLHF. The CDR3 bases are TGTGCCAGCAGTTTATCCCACAGGGGATCTTCACCCCTCCACTTT.

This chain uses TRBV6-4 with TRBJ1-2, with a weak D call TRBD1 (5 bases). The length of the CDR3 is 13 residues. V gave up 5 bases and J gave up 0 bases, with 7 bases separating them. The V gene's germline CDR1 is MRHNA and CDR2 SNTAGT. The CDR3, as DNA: TGTGCCAGCAGTACAGGAGCTAACTATGGCTACACCTTC. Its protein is CASSTGANYGYTF.

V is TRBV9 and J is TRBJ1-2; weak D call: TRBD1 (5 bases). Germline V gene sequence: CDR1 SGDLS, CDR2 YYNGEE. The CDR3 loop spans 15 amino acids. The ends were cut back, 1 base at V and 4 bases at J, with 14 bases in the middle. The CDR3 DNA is TGTGCCAGCAGCGTAACAGCTGGGGGGAGCTATGGCTACACCTTC. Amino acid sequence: CASSVTAGGSYGYTF.

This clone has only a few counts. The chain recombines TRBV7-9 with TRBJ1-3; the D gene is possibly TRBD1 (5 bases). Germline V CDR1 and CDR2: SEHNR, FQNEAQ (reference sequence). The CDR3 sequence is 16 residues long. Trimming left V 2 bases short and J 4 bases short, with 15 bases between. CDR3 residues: CASSLLARGSGNTIYF. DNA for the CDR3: TGTGCCAGCAGCTTATTGGCCCGGGGGAGCGGAAACACCATATATTTT.

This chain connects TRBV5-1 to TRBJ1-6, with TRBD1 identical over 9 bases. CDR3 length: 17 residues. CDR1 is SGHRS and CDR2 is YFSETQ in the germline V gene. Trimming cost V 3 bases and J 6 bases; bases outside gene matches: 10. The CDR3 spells CASSSGTGRGGNSPLHF. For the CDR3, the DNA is TGCGCCAGCAGCTCGGGGACAGGGAGAGGGGGTAATTCACCCCTCCACTTT.

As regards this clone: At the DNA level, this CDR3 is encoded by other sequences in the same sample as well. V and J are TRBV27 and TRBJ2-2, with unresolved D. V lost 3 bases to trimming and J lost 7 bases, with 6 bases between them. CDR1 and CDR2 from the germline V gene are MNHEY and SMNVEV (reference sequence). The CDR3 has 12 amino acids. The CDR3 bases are TGTGCCAGCAGTTTTAGAGGCGGGGAGCTGTTTTTT. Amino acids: CASSFRGGELFF.